The 2 T cell receptor beta chains below were found in one sample sequenced in a study of cytomegalovirus exposure and HLA in healthy donors. The primer mix had 60 Vbeta and 13 Jbeta primers. Profiling relied on immunoSEQ multiplex PCR, and the TCRdb table lists in-frame clones only, not all of them. The repertoire has 100,000 to 150,000 clones, around 72% of them found once; the top ten carry about 7.8%. The sequencing sample was made of PBMCs. The receptors stem from a woman in her thirties or forties in good health and CMV-seropositive.

The chain joins TRBV5-1 to TRBJ1-6, with TRBD1 matching over 7 bases. Trimming removed 3 bases from V and 5 bases from J; junction bases left unmatched: 5. CDR1 is SGHRS and CDR2 is YFSETQ in the germline V gene. There are 15 residues in the CDR3. CDR3 sequence reads: CASSSPDRDNSPLHF. CDR3 nucleotide sequence: TGCGCCAGCAGCTCCCCCGACAGGGATAATTCACCCCTCCACTTT.

A few counts support this clone. This rearrangement joins TRBV4-2 to TRBJ1-1; TRBD1 matches at 7 bases. The CDR3 consists of 14 residues. V shed 5 bases, J shed 5 bases, and the junction held 8 bases outside the gene matches. Germline V gives CDR1 LGHNA, CDR2 YNFKEQ. The CDR3 bases are TGTGCCAGCAGCGCGGGACAGCCAAGGACTGAAGCTTTCTTT. Its protein is CASSAGQPRTEAFF.